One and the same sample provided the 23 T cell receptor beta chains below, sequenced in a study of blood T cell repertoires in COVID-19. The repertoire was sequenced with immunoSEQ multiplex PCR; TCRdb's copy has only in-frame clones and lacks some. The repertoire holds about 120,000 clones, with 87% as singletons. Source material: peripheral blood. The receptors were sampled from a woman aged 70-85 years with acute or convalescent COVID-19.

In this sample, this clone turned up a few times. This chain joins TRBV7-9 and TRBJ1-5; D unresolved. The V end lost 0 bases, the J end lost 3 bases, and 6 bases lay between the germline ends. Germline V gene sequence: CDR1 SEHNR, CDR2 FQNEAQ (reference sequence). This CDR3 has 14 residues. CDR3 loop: CASSLATDNQPQHF. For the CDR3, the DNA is TGTGCCAGCAGCTTAGCCACAGACAATCAGCCCCAGCATTTT.

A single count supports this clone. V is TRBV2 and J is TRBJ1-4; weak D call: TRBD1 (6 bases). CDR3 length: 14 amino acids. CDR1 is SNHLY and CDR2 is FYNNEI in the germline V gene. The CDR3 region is CAIGDTPTNEKLFF. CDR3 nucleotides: TGTGCTATCGGGGACACTCCAACTAATGAAAAACTGTTTTTT.

For the CDR3, the DNA is TGTGCCAGCAGTCCGCTAAGTGGGGGCGCGGGCAATCAGCCCCAGCATTTT. Its translation is CASSPLSGGAGNQPQHF. This sequence joins TRBV6-6 and TRBJ1-5, with a weak D call TRBD1 (6 bases). This CDR3 has 17 amino acids. Trimming cost V 5 bases and J 2 bases, with 19 bases left between them. The germline V gene encodes CDR1 MNHNY and CDR2 SVGAGI (reference sequence).

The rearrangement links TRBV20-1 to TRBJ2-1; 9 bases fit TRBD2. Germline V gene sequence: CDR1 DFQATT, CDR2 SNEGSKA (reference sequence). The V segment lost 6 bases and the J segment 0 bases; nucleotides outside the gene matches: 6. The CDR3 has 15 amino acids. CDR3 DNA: TGCAGTGCGAGTAGCGGGGGAATCTCCTACAATGAGCAGTTCTTC. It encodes CSASSGGISYNEQFF.

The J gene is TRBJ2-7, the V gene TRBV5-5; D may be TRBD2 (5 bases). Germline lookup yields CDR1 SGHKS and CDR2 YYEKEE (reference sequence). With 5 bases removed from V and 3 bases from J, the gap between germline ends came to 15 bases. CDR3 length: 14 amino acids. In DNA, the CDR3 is TGTGCCAGCAGTCTTAGCGACTCGATCTACGAGCAGTACTTC. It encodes CASSLSDSIYEQYF.

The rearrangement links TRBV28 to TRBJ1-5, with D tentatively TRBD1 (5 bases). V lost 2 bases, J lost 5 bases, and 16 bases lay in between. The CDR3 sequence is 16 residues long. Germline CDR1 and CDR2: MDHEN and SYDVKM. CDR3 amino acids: CASSLRVGGVYQPQHF. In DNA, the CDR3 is TGTGCCAGCAGTTTAAGGGTGGGGGGGGTCTATCAGCCCCAGCATTTT.

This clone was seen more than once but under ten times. The CDR3 nucleotides read TGTGCCAGCAGTGAATCGGGGATTTCCCCCTATAATTCACCCCTCCACTTT. The encoded protein is CASSESGISPYNSPLHF. The rearrangement uses TRBV25-1 and TRBJ1-6; no reliable D call. The V end was cut by 1 base, the J end by 2 bases, with 12 bases between. This CDR3 comprises 17 residues. CDR1 is MGHDK and CDR2 is SYGVNS in the germline V gene.

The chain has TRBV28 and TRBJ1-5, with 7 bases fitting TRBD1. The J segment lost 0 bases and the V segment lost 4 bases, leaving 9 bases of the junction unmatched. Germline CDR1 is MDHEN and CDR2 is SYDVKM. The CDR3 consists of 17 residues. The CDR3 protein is CASSSPGQQYSNQPQHF. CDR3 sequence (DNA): TGTGCCAGCAGTTCCCCGGGACAGCAATATAGCAATCAGCCCCAGCATTTT. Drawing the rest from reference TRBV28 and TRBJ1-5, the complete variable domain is DVKVTQSSRYLVKRTGEKVFLECVQDMDHENMFWYRQDPGLGLRLIYFSYDVKMKEKGDIPEGYSVSREKKERFSLILESASTNQTSMYLCASSSPGQQYSNQPQHFGDGTRLSIL.

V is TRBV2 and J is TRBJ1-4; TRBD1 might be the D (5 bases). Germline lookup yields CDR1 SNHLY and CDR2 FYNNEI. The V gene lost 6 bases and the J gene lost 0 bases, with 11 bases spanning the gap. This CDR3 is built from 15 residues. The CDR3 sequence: CASSAQAATNEKLFF. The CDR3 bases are TGTGCCAGCAGCGCACAGGCGGCAACTAATGAAAAACTGTTTTTT.

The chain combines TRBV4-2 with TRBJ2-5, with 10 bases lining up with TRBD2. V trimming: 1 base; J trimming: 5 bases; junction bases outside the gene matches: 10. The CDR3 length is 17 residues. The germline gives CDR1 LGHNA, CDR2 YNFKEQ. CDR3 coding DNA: TGTGCCAGCAGCCAAGTTCTAGCGGGGGATCTGGGGGAGACCCAGTACTTC. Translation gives CASSQVLAGDLGETQYF.

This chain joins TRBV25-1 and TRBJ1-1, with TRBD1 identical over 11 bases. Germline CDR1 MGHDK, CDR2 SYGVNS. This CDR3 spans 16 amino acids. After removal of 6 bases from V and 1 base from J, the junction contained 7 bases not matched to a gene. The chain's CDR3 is CASRPGQGVSNTEAFF. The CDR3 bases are TGTGCCAGCAGGCCGGGACAGGGGGTATCGAACACTGAAGCTTTCTTT.

Written as DNA, the CDR3 is TGCGCCAGCAGCTTCGCCGACAGGGTCGGTGATGGCTACACCTTC. As protein: CASSFADRVGDGYTF. The rearrangement uses TRBV5-1 and TRBJ1-2, with TRBD1 identical over 7 bases. This CDR3 has 15 residues. Looked up from germline, CDR1 is SGHRS and CDR2 is YFSETQ. V shed 2 bases, J shed 6 bases, and the junction held 10 bases outside the gene matches.

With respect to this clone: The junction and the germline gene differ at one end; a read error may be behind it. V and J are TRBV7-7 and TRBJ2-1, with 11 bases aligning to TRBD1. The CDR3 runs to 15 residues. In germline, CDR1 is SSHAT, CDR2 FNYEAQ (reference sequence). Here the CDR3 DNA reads TGTGCTAGCAGCCGGGACAGGGGGACCTACAATGAGCAGTTCTTC. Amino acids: CASSRDRGTYNEQFF.

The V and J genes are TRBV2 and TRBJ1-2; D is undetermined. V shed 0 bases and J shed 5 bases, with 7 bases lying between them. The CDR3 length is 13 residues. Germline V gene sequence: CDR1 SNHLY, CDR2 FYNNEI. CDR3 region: CASSEARLYGYTF. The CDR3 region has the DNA TGTGCCAGCAGTGAAGCGAGGTTGTATGGCTACACCTTC.

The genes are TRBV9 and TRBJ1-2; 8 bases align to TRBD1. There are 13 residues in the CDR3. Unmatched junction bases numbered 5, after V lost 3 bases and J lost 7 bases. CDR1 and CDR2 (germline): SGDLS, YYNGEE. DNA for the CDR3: TGTGCCAGCAGCGGGCAGGGGGCAGGTGGCTACACCTTC. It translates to CASSGQGAGGYTF.

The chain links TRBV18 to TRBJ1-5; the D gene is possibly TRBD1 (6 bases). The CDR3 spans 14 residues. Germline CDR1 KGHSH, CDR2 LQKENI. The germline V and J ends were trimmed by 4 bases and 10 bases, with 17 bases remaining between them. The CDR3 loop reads CASSRTGTDSPQHF. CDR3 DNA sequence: TGTGCCAGCTCACGGACCGGGACGGACAGCCCCCAGCATTTT.

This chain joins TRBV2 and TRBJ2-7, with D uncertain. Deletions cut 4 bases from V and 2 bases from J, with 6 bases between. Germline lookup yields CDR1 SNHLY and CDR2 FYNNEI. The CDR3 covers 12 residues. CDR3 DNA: TGTGCCAGCAGTGTGAACACCTACGAGCAGTACTTC. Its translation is CASSVNTYEQYF.

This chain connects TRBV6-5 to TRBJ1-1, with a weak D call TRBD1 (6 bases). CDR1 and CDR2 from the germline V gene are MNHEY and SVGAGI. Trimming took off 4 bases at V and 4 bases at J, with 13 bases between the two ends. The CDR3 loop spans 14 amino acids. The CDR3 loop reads CASSSHQGSTEAFF. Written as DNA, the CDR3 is TGTGCCAGCAGTTCACACCAGGGGTCCACTGAAGCTTTCTTT.

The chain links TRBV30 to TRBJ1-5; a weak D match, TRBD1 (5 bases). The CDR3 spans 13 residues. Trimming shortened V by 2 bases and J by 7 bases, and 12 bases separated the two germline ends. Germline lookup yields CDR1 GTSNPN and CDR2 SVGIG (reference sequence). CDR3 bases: TGTGCCTGGAGTCTCCAGGGCGGACAGCCCCAGCATTTT. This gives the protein CAWSLQGGQPQHF.

CDR3 protein: CASTEGDKNTEAFF. CDR3 DNA: TGTGCCAGTACCGAAGGGGACAAGAACACTGAAGCTTTCTTT. The V and J genes are TRBV19 and TRBJ1-1, with D possibly matching TRBD1 (6 bases). Germline CDR1 LNHDA, CDR2 SQIVND (reference sequence). The V end lost 7 bases, the J end lost 1 base, and 13 bases lay between the germline ends. CDR3 length: 14 amino acids.

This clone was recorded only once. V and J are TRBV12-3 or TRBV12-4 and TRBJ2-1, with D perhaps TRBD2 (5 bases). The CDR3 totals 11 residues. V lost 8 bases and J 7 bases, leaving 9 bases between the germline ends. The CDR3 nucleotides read TGTGCCAGCGGAGGAAGGAATGAGCAGTTCTTC. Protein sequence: CASGGRNEQFF.

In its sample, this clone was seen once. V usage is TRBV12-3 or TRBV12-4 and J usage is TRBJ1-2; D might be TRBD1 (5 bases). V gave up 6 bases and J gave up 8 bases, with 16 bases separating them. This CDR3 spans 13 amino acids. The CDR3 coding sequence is TGTGCCAGCAGCCCCGGCAGGGTGGTCGGCTACACCTTC. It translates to CASSPGRVVGYTF.

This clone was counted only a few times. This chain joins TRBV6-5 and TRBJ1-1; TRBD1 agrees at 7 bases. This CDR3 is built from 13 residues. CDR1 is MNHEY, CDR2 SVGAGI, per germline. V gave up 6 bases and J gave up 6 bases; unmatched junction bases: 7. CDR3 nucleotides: TGTGCCAGCAGCCGACGACAGGGCGCTGAAGCTTTCTTT. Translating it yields CASSRRQGAEAFF.